This TCR beta chain was profiled in a study of beta chain features in type 1 diabetes (dated by TCRdb to the late 2010s). Turning to the overall study: Mean age, gender distribution, total cell number and subset yield did not differ between patients and healthy donors. Regulatory and stem cell-like memory subsets were obtained from only 8 patients and roughly 8 healthy donors, while naive and central memory subsets were obtained from all 30 or so donors. In the study, TCRB repertoires of sorted circulating CD4+ T cell subsets from recently diagnosed type 1 diabetes patients were compared with those of matched healthy donors. A total of 100 million to 140 million sorted cells were examined across all samples, and the number of cells per subset was strongly correlated with RNA yield.

The full study reports these points: At VDJ recombination sites, patients with type 1 diabetes made fewer insertions and deleted more nucleotides, a pattern implying thymic rearrangement abnormalities. Because cDNA was sequenced instead of genomic DNA, highly expressing activated cells could be over-represented, though the groups showed no difference in activation or CD3 levels. Type 1 diabetes patients showed a moderate but significant shortening of TCRB CDR3 length in all four CD4+ subsets. Only small numbers of individuals were included in the HLA sub-analyses, which left unresolved whether HLA type had any influence on TCRB rearrangement. Shorter templates might be favored by PCR, yet because patient and control samples were amplified and corrected together, any such skew would affect both groups equally. Naive, central memory and regulatory TCRB repertoires appeared to be more alike among patients than among healthy donors.

The entire amount of isolated RNA was reverse transcribed using the High Capacity cDNA Reverse Transcription Kit, so the sequenced TCRB transcripts were expressed ones. Deep immunoSEQ sequencing was performed on naive, central memory and regulatory T cell samples, with an average of around 3.4 million total reads per sample. Sorted cells were lysed in RLT buffer and RNA was extracted with DNase-treated RNeasy Micro or Mini kits, depending on cell number. Each cell subset was processed separately to prevent cross-contamination, with patient and healthy donor samples processed together. Using the immunoSEQ multiplex PCR, TCRB sequences were amplified from cDNA into 87-bp fragments spanning the CDR3 region. Amplicons were sequenced on the Illumina HiSeq platform. Per the authors' processing: PCR bias was corrected computationally using synthetic template baselines, and reads within Hamming distance 2 were collapsed, with unmergeable singletons discarded. By aligning reads against IMGT, V, D and J genes, CDR3 length, and insertions or deletions at six rearrangement sites were assigned. Clonotype counts were normalized to sorted cell number within each subset before computing true diversity and Gini coefficients with the tcR R package. Repertoire sharing was quantified using the overlap coefficient calculated on TCRB nucleotide sequences. TCRdb retrieved this table from immuneACCESS and kept in-frame rearrangements only. Not all clones are present; in checked studies, unresolved V genes account for under half, and no reason is known for the remainder. Clonal size and the V and J genes are those of that table, whereas D and trimming came from the DNA. The sample table shows 240,000 or so clones, and around 26% are seen once. The leading ten clones occupy approximately 4% of the sample.

Taken from the germline V gene, the CDR1 and CDR2 loops are SGHVS and FNYEAQ. The CDR3, cysteine through phenylalanine, is 15 amino acids long. Only the CDR3 part of the read is kept: 45 bases, read in frame from the first base. V loses 5 bases at its end and J loses 10 bases; junction bases beyond the gene matches: 9. As concerns this clone: This receptor's antigen is unknown. No much larger clone is present one base from it, and per-base qualities are unavailable.

From each donor, a single peripheral blood sample of around 120 mL on average was drawn into heparinised tubes. Using a panel that included CD45RO, CCR7, CD25, CD127, CD95 and CD27, naive, central memory, regulatory and stem cell-like memory CD4+ T cells were sorted on a BD FACSAria II. All sorted populations exceeded 95% purity. PBMCs were separated immediately by Lymphoprep density gradient centrifugation and were stained directly, without being cultured. To minimize batch effects, samples were stained and sorted in pairs, one healthy donor with one patient per experiment. This chain joins TRBV7-6 to TRBJ1-6, with 9 middle bases fitting TRBD1. This TCR came from a man younger than 40 in good health. Sequenced material: central memory CD4+ T cells from blood. The CDR3 loop reads CASSPTGQGHSPLHF. DNA sequence: TGTGCCAGCAGCCCGACCGGACAGGGGCACTCACCCCTCCACTTT.